One TCR beta chain is described in this entry. The antigen is undetermined. Sequencing was performed with immunoSEQ multiplex PCR; in TCRdb, only in-frame clones are kept and a portion is missing. The sample lists more than 50,000 clones, over 60% occurring once. The culture ran for about 11 days, and then CD4+ T cells were isolated. The CDR3 runs 16 residues. CDR1 MRHNA and CDR2 SNTAGT come from the germline V gene. V dropped 5 bases and J dropped 5; count of bases not matched to a gene: 11. This specimen comes from a study of vaccination effects on CD4 cells after COVID-19. V gene TRBV6-4 combines with J gene TRBJ2-3; 9 bases align to TRBD2. The sequencing used CD4+ T cells from PBMCs cultured without peptide, collected before COVID-19 vaccination. The clonotype originates from a human donor who received a COVID-19 vaccine. CDR3 nucleotides: TGTGCCAGCAGTTTCGTGGGCGGGGGGGTTATAGATACGCAGTATTTT. Its translation: CASSFVGGGVIDTQYF.